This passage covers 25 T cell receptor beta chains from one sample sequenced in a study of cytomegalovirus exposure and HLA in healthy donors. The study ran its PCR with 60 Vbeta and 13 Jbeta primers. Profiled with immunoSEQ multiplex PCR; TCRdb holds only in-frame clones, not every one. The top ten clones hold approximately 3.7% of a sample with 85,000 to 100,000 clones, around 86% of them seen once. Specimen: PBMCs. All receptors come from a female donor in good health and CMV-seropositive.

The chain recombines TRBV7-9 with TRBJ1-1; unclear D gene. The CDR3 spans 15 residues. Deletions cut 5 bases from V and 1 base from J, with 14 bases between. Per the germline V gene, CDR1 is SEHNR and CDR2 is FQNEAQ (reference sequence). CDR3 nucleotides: TGTGCCAGCAGCCCCCCGGCAGAGGAGAACACTGAAGCTTTCTTT. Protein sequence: CASSPPAEENTEAFF. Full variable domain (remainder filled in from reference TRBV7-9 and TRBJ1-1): DTGVSQNPRHKITKRGQNVTFRCDPISEHNRLYWYRQTLGQGPEFLTYFQNEAQLEKSRLLSDRFSAERPKGSFSTLEIQRTEQGDSAMYLCASSPPAEENTEAFFGQGTRLTVV.

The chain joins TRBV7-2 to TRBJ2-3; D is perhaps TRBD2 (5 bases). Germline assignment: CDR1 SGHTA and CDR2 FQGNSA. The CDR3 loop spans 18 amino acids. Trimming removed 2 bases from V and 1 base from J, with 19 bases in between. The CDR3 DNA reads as TGTGCCAGCAGCTTAAGCGGAGGACCGGGCGCGCGCACAGATACGCAGTATTTT. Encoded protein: CASSLSGGPGARTDTQYF.

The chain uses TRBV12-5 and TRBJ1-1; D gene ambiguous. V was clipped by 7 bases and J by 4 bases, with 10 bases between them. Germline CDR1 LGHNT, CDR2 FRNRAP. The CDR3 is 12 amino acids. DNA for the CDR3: TGTGCTAGTGCTACCCGGGGCACTGAAGCTTTCTTT. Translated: CASATRGTEAFF.

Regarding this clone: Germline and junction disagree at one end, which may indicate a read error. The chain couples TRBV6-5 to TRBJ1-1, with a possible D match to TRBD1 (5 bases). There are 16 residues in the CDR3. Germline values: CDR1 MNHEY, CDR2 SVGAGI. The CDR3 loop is CARSYGAALLNTEAFF. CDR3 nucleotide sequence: TGTGCCCGCAGTTACGGGGCAGCCTTATTGAACACTGAAGCTTTCTTT.

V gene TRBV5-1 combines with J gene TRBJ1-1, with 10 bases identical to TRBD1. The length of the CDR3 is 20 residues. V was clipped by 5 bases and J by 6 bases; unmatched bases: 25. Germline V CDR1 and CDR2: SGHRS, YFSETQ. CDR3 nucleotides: TGCGCCAGCAGGCCTACCTGGGGGGGGACAGGGGACCGTCTTAGGGCTGAAGCTTTCTTT. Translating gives CASRPTWGGTGDRLRAEAFF.

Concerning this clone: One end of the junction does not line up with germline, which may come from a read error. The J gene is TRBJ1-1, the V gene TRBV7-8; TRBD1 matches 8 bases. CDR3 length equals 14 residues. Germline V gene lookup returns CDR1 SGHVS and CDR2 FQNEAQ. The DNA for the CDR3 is TGTACCAGCAGCTTGGACAGGGTTGGCACTGAAGCTTTCTTT. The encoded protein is CTSSLDRVGTEAFF.

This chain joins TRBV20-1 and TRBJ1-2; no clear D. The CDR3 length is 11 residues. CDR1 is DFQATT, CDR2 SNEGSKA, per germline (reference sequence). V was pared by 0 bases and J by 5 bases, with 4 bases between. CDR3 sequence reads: CSARDGYGYTF. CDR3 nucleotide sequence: TGCAGTGCTAGAGACGGGTATGGCTACACCTTC.

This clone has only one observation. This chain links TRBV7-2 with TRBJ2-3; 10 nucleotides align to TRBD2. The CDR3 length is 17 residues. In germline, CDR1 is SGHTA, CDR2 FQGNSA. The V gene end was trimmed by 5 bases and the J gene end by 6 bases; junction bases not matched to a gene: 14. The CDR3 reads CASSPDRASGRKDTQYF. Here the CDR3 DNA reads TGTGCCAGCAGCCCTGATAGGGCTAGCGGGAGAAAGGATACGCAGTATTTT.

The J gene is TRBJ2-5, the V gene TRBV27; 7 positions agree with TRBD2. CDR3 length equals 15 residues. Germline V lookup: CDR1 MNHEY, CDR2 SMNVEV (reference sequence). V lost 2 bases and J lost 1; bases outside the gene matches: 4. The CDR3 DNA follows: TGTGCCAGCAGTTTAGTTAGGACTAGCCAAGAGACCCAGTACTTC. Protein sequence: CASSLVRTSQETQYF.

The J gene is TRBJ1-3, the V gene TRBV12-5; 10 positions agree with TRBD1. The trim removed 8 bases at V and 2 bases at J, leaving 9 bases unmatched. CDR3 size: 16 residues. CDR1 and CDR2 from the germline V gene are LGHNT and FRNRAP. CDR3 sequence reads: CASRDRGSMAGNTIYF. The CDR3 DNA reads TGTGCTAGTCGGGACAGGGGCTCTATGGCTGGAAACACCATATATTTT.

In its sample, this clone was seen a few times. CDR3 region: CASSLVAANTGELFF. The CDR3, as DNA: TGTGCCAGCAGCTTAGTAGCGGCGAACACCGGGGAGCTGTTTTTT. The rearrangement uses TRBV7-2 and TRBJ2-2; a possible D gene is TRBD2 (6 bases). The CDR3 spans 15 residues. Germline V gene sequence: CDR1 SGHTA, CDR2 FQGNSA. Trimming removed 1 base from V and 0 bases from J, with 6 bases in between.

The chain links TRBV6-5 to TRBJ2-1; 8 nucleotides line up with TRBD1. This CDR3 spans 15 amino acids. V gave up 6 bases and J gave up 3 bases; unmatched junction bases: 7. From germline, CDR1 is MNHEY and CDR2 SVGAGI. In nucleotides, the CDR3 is TGTGCCAGCAGCTCAGGGGGCAGAGGCTACAATGAGCAGTTCTTC. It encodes CASSSGGRGYNEQFF.

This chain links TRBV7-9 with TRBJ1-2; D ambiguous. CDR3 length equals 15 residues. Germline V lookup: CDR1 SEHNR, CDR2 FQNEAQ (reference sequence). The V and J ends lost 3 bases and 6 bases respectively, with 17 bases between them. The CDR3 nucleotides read TGTGCCAGCAGCTTTGAACCGGGAGAATCGAATGGCTACACCTTC. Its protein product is CASSFEPGESNGYTF.

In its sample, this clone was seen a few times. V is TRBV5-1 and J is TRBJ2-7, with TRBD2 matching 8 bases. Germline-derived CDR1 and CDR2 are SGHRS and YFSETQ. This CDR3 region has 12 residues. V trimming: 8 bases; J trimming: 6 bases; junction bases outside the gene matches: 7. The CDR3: CARPGLVFEQYF. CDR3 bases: TGCGCCAGACCGGGACTAGTATTCGAGCAGTACTTC.

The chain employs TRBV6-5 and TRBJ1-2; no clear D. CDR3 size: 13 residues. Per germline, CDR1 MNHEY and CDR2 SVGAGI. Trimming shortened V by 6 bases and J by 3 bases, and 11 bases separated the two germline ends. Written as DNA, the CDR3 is TGTGCCAGCAGAGACGACGGGGACTATGGCTACACCTTC. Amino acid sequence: CASRDDGDYGYTF.

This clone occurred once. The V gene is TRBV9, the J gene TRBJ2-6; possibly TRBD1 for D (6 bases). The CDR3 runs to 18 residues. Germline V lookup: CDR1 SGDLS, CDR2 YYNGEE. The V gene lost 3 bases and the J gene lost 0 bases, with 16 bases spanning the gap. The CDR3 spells CASSGMTGRSSGANVLTF. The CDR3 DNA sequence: TGTGCCAGCAGCGGGATGACAGGTAGGAGCTCTGGGGCCAACGTCCTGACTTTC. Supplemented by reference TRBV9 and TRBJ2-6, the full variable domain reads DSGVTQTPKHLITATGQRVTLRCSPRSGDLSVYWYQQSLDQGLQFLIQYYNGEERAKGNILERFSAQQFPDLHSELNLSSLELGDSALYFCASSGMTGRSSGANVLTFGAGSRLTVL.

CDR3 nucleotides: TGTGCCAGCAGTGAAGTTAGGGGGGGCGGTCAGCCCCAGCATTTT. This translates into CASSEVRGGGQPQHF. This rearrangement joins TRBV6-1 to TRBJ1-5, with D tentatively TRBD1 (6 bases). V gave up 1 base and J gave up 6 bases, with 13 bases separating them. The CDR3 runs to 15 residues. The germline V gene has CDR1 MNHNS and CDR2 SASEGT.

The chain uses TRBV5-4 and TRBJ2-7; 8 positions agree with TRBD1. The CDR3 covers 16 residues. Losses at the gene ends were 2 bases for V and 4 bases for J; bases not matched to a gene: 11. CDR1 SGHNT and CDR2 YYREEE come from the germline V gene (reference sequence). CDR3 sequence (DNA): TGTGCCAGCAGCTTCTATGGACAGGGTGGATATTACGAGCAGTACTTC. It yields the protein CASSFYGQGGYYEQYF.

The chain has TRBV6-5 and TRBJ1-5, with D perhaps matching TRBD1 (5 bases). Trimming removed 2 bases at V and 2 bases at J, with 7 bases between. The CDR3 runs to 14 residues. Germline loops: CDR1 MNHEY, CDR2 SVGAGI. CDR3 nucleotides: TGTGCCAGCAGTTACGACAGTGGCAATCAGCCCCAGCATTTT. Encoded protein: CASSYDSGNQPQHF.

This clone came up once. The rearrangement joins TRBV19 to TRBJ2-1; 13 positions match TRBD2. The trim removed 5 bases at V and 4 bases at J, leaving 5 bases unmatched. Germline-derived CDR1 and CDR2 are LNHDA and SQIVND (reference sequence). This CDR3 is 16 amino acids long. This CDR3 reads CASSSWTSGRYNEQFF. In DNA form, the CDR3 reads TGTGCCAGTAGTTCATGGACTAGCGGGAGATACAATGAGCAGTTCTTC. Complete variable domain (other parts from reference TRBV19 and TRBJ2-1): DGGITQSPKYLFRKEGQNVTLSCEQNLNHDAMYWYRQDPGQGLRLIYYSQIVNDFQKGDIAEGYSVSREKKESFPLTVTSAQKNPTAFYLCASSSWTSGRYNEQFFGPGTRLTVL.

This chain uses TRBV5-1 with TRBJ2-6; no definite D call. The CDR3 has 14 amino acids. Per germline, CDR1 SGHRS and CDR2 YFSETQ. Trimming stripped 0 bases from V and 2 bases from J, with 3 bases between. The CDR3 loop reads CASSLGPGANVLTF. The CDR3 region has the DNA TGCGCCAGCAGCTTGGGGCCTGGGGCCAACGTCCTGACTTTC. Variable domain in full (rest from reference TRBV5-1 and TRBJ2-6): KAGVTQTPRYLIKTRGQQVTLSCSPISGHRSVSWYQQTPGQGLQFLFEYFSETQRNKGNFPGRFSGRQFSNSRSEMNVSTLELGDSALYLCASSLGPGANVLTFGAGSRLTVL.

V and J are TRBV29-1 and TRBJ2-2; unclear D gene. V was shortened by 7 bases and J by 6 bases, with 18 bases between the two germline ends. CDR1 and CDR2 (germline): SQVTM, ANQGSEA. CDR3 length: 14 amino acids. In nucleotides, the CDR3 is TGCAGCGGTTATAGACCGGGTGGCGCCGGGGAGCTGTTTTTT. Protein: CSGYRPGGAGELFF.

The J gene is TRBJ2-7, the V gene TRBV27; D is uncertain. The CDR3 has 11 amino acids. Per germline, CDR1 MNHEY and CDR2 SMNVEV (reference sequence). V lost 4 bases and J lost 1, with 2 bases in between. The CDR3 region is CASSSSYEQYF. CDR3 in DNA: TGTGCCAGCAGTTCGTCCTACGAGCAGTACTTC.

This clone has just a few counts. CDR3 sequence (DNA): TGTGCCAGCACTATCCAGGGGGCTGGGGCCAACGTCCTGACTTTC. Translated: CASTIQGAGANVLTF. V is TRBV6-6 and J is TRBJ2-6, with 7 bases identical to TRBD1. The trim removed 7 bases at V and 2 bases at J, leaving 5 bases unmatched. Germline V gene data show CDR1 as MNHNY and CDR2 as SVGAGI (reference sequence). The CDR3 is 15 amino acids.

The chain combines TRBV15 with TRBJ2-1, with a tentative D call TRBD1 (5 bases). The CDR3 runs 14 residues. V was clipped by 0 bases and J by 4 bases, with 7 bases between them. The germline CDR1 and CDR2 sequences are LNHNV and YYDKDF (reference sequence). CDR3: CATSRDRGYNEQFF. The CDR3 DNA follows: TGTGCCACCAGCAGAGATAGGGGATACAATGAGCAGTTCTTC.